Below, 20 T cell receptor beta chains from the same sample are listed, as sequenced in a study of T cells in Graves' hyperthyroidism and ophthalmopathy. Researchers amplified the TCR beta CDR3 regions from RNA transcripts. With the HTBI primer set, the TCR CDR3 went through a first round of RT-PCR. A single record per CDR3 protein comes from TCRdb applying MiXCR to the multiplex PCR reads. Seen here are approximately 200,000 distinct CDR3 sequences, 15% to 20% observed once, and the top ten hold about two fifths. The sample was blood. The receptors stem from a man aged 35-49 years with Graves' hyperthyroidism.

The gene calls are TRBV7-2 and TRBJ2-1; unclear D gene. Germline V CDR1 and CDR2: SGHTA, FQGNSA. This CDR3 has 17 residues. V was shortened by 3 bases and J by 3 bases, with 18 bases between the two germline ends. The CDR3 nucleotides are TGTGCCAGCAGCTTTCATTTCGGCCCCACGCTCTACAATGAGCAGTTCTTC. Translation: CASSFHFGPTLYNEQFF. The full variable domain, its missing parts supplied by reference TRBV7-2 and TRBJ2-1, is GAGVSQSPSNKVTEKGKDVELRCDPISGHTALYWYRQSLGQGLEFLIYFQGNSAPDKSGLPSDRFSAERTGGSVSTLTIQRTQQEDSAVYLCASSFHFGPTLYNEQFFGPGTRLTVL.

This rearrangement joins TRBV30 to TRBJ1-4, with D possibly being TRBD1 (6 bases). Germline CDR1 is GTSNPN and CDR2 is SVGIG (reference sequence). This CDR3 has 15 residues. V lost 3 bases to trimming and J lost 6 bases, with 17 bases between them. The CDR3 is CAWSAGVLAYEKLFF. The CDR3 DNA reads TGTGCCTGGAGCGCAGGGGTTCTAGCTTATGAAAAACTGTTTTTT.

This clonotype was counted at least ten times. The V call is TRBV28, the J call TRBJ2-1, with no clear D. Germline V CDR1 and CDR2: MDHEN, SYDVKM. CDR3 length: 13 amino acids. The V gene lost 2 bases and the J gene lost 8 bases, with 10 bases spanning the gap. The CDR3: CASSLLGSHEQFF. CDR3 sequence (DNA): TGTGCCAGCAGTTTACTGGGGTCACATGAGCAGTTCTTC.

This clonotype occurred many times. V is TRBV7-9 and J is TRBJ2-1; D is ambiguous. The CDR3 sequence is 13 residues long. Between the trimmed V and J ends, which lost 1 base and 4 bases, there was a span of 5 bases. Germline values: CDR1 SEHNR, CDR2 FQNEAQ (reference sequence). CDR3 amino acids: CASSLGQYNEQFF. The DNA of the CDR3 is TGTGCCAGCAGCTTAGGGCAATACAATGAGCAGTTCTTC.

The table lists this clonotype with many counts. J is TRBJ2-7 and V is TRBV6-6; 9 nucleotides align to TRBD2. The germline V gene has CDR1 MNHNY and CDR2 SVGAGI (reference sequence). The CDR3 length is 14 residues. V was clipped by 2 bases and J by 7 bases; unmatched bases: 6. The CDR3 spells CASSYKLAGKEQYF. The CDR3 DNA follows: TGTGCCAGCAGTTACAAGCTAGCGGGGAAAGAGCAGTACTTC.

Ten or more counts support this clonotype. CDR3: CASSQWENIQYF. The CDR3 DNA sequence: TGTGCCAGCAGCCAATGGGAAAACATTCAGTACTTC. This rearrangement joins TRBV3-1 to TRBJ2-4; D is ambiguous. The CDR3 length is 12 residues. Germline V gene data show CDR1 as LGHDT and CDR2 as YNNKEL (reference sequence). The germline V and J ends were trimmed by 2 bases and 5 bases, with 4 bases remaining between them.

This clonotype was picked up a small number of times. The rearrangement joins TRBV20-1 to TRBJ2-1; 7 bases match TRBD2. The CDR3 is 11 amino acids. Trimming took 2 bases from V and 14 from J; bases not matched to a gene: 6. Germline V lookup: CDR1 DFQATT, CDR2 SNEGSKA (reference sequence). CDR3 sequence (DNA): TGCAGTGCTAGAAGCGCAGGGAGGGAGTTCTTC. Protein sequence: CSARSAGREFF.

Here the CDR3 DNA reads TGTGCCTGGAGGGTGGGGCTAGCAGTTTACAATGAGCAGTTCTTC. Its translation is CAWRVGLAVYNEQFF. The chain uses TRBV30 and TRBJ2-1; TRBD1 or TRBD2 may be the D gene (5 bases each). This CDR3 comprises 15 residues. Germline CDR1 reads GTSNPN; CDR2 reads SVGIG (reference sequence). V gave up 3 bases and J gave up 4 bases, with 16 bases separating them.

The chain combines TRBV4-3 with TRBJ2-6, with no clear D. Germline CDR1 and CDR2: LGHNA and YSLEER. Trimming took 4 bases from V and 0 from J, leaving 7 bases between them. The CDR3 loop spans 15 amino acids. The CDR3 reads CASSRISSGANVLTF. The CDR3 nucleotides read TGCGCCAGCAGCCGCATTTCCTCTGGGGCCAACGTCCTGACTTTC.

This clonotype was observed at least ten times. The chain uses TRBV6-1 and TRBJ1-5, with D maybe TRBD1 (6 bases). V was trimmed by 5 bases and J by 0 bases, leaving 14 bases between them. The CDR3 length is 16 residues. Per germline, CDR1 MNHNS and CDR2 SASEGT. The CDR3 sequence: CASSYTGYRSNQPQHF. DNA for the CDR3: TGTGCCAGCAGTTATACAGGGTACCGTAGCAATCAGCCCCAGCATTTT.

This clonotype was detected many times. The chain recombines TRBV20-1 with TRBJ1-1; D perhaps matches TRBD1 (5 bases). V lost 4 bases and J 0 bases, leaving 12 bases between the germline ends. Looked up from germline, CDR1 is DFQATT and CDR2 is SNEGSKA (reference sequence). CDR3 size: 14 residues. The CDR3 loop reads CSAKQTEVNTEAFF. DNA for the CDR3: TGCAGTGCTAAACAGACAGAAGTGAACACTGAAGCTTTCTTT.

CDR3 sequence reads: CASSETLAGEQFF. In nucleotides, the CDR3 is TGTGCCAGCAGCGAGACCCTAGCGGGGGAGCAGTTCTTC. The J gene is TRBJ2-1, the V gene TRBV7-2, with 9 bases matching TRBD2. Germline V gives CDR1 SGHTA, CDR2 FQGNSA. V dropped 5 bases and J dropped 10; count of bases not matched to a gene: 6. The CDR3 runs to 13 residues.

This chain uses TRBV18 with TRBJ2-3; D is unresolved. Looked up from germline, CDR1 is KGHSH and CDR2 is LQKENI. CDR3 size: 15 residues. The germline V and J ends were trimmed by 0 bases and 0 bases, with 7 bases remaining between them. In DNA, the CDR3 is TGTGCCAGCTCACCACCGCCACCAAGCACAGATACGCAGTATTTT. Protein product: CASSPPPPSTDTQYF. Variable domain in full (rest from reference TRBV18 and TRBJ2-3): NAGVMQNPRHLVRRRGQEARLRCSPMKGHSHVYWYRQLPEEGLKFMVYLQKENIIDESGMPKERFSAEFPKEGPSILRIQQVVRGDSAAYFCASSPPPPSTDTQYFGPGTRLTVL.

The chain combines TRBV5-6 with TRBJ1-5; D not resolved. V lost 4 bases and J 0 bases, leaving 14 bases between the germline ends. The CDR3 sequence is 16 residues long. CDR1 is SGHDT and CDR2 is YYEEEE in the germline V gene. In nucleotides, the CDR3 is TGTGCCAGCAGCCTTTTGGCGTCCGGTAGCAATCAGCCCCAGCATTTT. This translates into CASSLLASGSNQPQHF.

V gene TRBV6-1 combines with J gene TRBJ2-3; a possible D gene is TRBD2 (5 bases). Germline V gives CDR1 MNHNS, CDR2 SASEGT. CDR3 length equals 16 residues. Trimming pared 1 base from V and 0 bases from J, leaving 11 bases between. CDR3 protein: CASSEVPGISTDTQYF. CDR3 nucleotide sequence: TGTGCCAGCAGTGAAGTACCGGGGATTAGCACAGATACGCAGTATTTT.

In DNA form, the CDR3 reads TGTGCCAGCTCCCAAGGGGGGGACAGCCTCTATACGCAGTATTTT. It yields the protein CASSQGGDSLYTQYF. J is TRBJ2-3 and V is TRBV27; D is tentatively TRBD1 or TRBD2 (7 bases each). The V end was cut by 8 bases, the J end by 7 bases, with 22 bases between. There are 15 residues in the CDR3. In germline, CDR1 is MNHEY, CDR2 SMNVEV (reference sequence).

This clonotype was observed at least ten times. The chain joins TRBV2 to TRBJ2-3; a possible D gene is TRBD1 (6 bases). CDR3 length: 14 residues. The germline gives CDR1 SNHLY, CDR2 FYNNEI. V was clipped by 5 bases and J by 4 bases, with 13 bases between them. The CDR3: CASSRYRDSDTQYF. As DNA, the CDR3 is TGTGCCAGCAGTAGGTACAGGGATTCAGATACGCAGTATTTT.

This clonotype was picked up many times. The chain combines TRBV27 with TRBJ1-2, with 8 bases identical to TRBD1. This CDR3 is built from 12 residues. The ends lost 6 bases at V and 8 bases at J; junction bases unmatched: 5. Germline CDR1 reads MNHEY; CDR2 reads SMNVEV (reference sequence). In nucleotides, the CDR3 is TGTGCCAGCAGAGGACAGGGACGAGGCTACACCTTC. Residues: CASRGQGRGYTF.

The CDR3 nucleotides read TGTGCCAGCAGCTCCGGACAGGGGAATTCTGGAAACACCATATATTTT. As protein: CASSSGQGNSGNTIYF. This chain uses TRBV11-3 with TRBJ1-3; TRBD1 agrees at 9 bases. The CDR3 spans 16 residues. The J segment lost 1 base and the V segment lost 4 bases, leaving 5 bases of the junction unmatched. Germline V lookup: CDR1 SGHNT, CDR2 YENEEA. The full variable domain, in which reference TRBV11-3 and TRBJ1-3 provide the parts outside the CDR3, is EAGVVQSPRYKIIEKKQPVAFWCNPISGHNTLYWYLQNLGQGPELLIRYENEEAVDDSQLPKDRFSAERLKGVDSTLKIQPAELGDSAVYLCASSSGQGNSGNTIYFGEGSWLTVV.

The sample holds many counts of this clonotype. The chain combines TRBV29-1 with TRBJ2-2, with a possible D match to TRBD1 (5 bases). The CDR3 runs to 14 residues. Germline CDR1 SQVTM, CDR2 ANQGSEA. V lost 5 bases and J 6 bases, leaving 16 bases between the germline ends. The CDR3 bases are TGCAGCGTTTCCAATTCCAGGGTGTCCGGGGAGCTGTTTTTT. It specifies CSVSNSRVSGELFF.